These T cell receptor beta chains were read from a single sample in a study of blood T cell repertoires in COVID-19. Clones were sequenced by immunoSEQ multiplex PCR, and TCRdb holds only the in-frame ones, with some missing. The sample lists 250,000 or so clones; around 90% were seen once. The sequenced sample was peripheral blood. The receptor source for this set is a man aged 30 to 45 with COVID-19, enrolled during active disease. Both conserved end residues are part of each CDR3. The order of the fields is clone size, D gene, J gene, V gene, CDR3 protein, CDR3 DNA. The D gene is left open where the match is weak. Expanded clones are given a class, and other clones once, few, many or no size at all.

. . TRBJ2-3 TRBV2 CASSESGYSTDTQYF TGTGCCAGCAGTGAATCGGGTTACAGCACAGATACGCAGTATTTT
. . TRBJ1-1 TRBV18 CASSPVGMGVYDTEAFF TGTGCCAGCTCACCAGTAGGAATGGGAGTTTATGACACTGAAGCTTTCTTT
. . TRBJ1-2 TRBV27 CASELRGGAGYGYTF TGTGCCAGCGAGCTCAGAGGGGGGGCGGGGTATGGCTACACCTTC
. . TRBJ2-2 TRBV29-1 CSVETIYTGELFF TGCAGCGTTGAAACAATCTACACCGGGGAGCTGTTTTTT
. . TRBJ1-2 TRBV3-1/TRBV3-2 CASALEVLGASDGYTF TGTGCCAGCGCGCTAGAAGTACTTGGGGCGTCGGATGGCTACACCTTC
. TRBD1 TRBJ1-2 TRBV7-9 CASSGQGLFYGYTF TGTGCCAGCAGCGGACAGGGTTTGTTCTATGGCTACACCTTC
. . TRBJ1-6 TRBV5-1 CASSLSGRSPLHF TGCGCCAGCAGCTTGAGCGGGCGGTCACCCCTCCACTTT
. . TRBJ1-2 TRBV18 CASSPPVTPNYGYTF TGTGCCAGCTCACCACCGGTGACTCCTAACTATGGCTACACCTTC
. . TRBJ2-2 TRBV30 CAWTLTGELFF TGTGCCTGGACGTTGACCGGGGAGCTGTTTTTT
. TRBD1 TRBJ1-1 TRBV5-1 CASRTGGPNTEAFF TGCGCCAGCAGAACAGGGGGACCGAACACTGAAGCTTTCTTT
. TRBD1 TRBJ2-2 TRBV11-1 CASSRGTGVTGELFF TGTGCCAGCAGCCGTGGGACAGGGGTCACCGGGGAGCTGTTTTTT
. . TRBJ2-1 TRBV29-1 CSVAQSYNEQFF TGCAGCGTTGCACAATCCTACAATGAGCAGTTCTTC
. TRBD1 TRBJ1-3 TRBV5-6 CASSLTGELLSGNTIYF TGTGCCAGCAGCTTGACAGGGGAGCTCTTATCGGGAAACACCATATATTTT
. . TRBJ1-3 TRBV4-1 CASSQGGGFGNTIYF TGCGCCAGCAGCCAGGGAGGTGGCTTTGGAAACACCATATATTTT
. . TRBJ2-7 TRBV19 CASSIVITRTYEQYF TGTGCCAGTAGTATAGTAATAACTAGGACCTACGAGCAGTACTTC
. . TRBJ1-5 TRBV4-2 CASSHDIGNQPQHF TGTGCCAGCAGCCACGACATTGGCAATCAGCCCCAGCATTTT
. . TRBJ1-1 TRBV6-5 CASNPNREGYTEAFF TGTGCCAGCAATCCCAACAGGGAGGGTTACACTGAAGCTTTCTTT
. TRBD1 TRBJ2-1 TRBV2 CANPGTASREQFF TGTGCCAACCCCGGGACAGCCTCCCGTGAGCAGTTCTTC
. TRBD2 TRBJ2-7 TRBV3-1/TRBV3-2 CASSQDWAAGELYEQYF TGTGCCAGCAGCCAAGACTGGGCAGCGGGGGAGCTCTACGAGCAGTACTTC
. TRBD1 TRBJ1-2 TRBV12-3/TRBV12-4 CASSLAGQRYTF TGTGCCAGCAGTTTAGCGGGACAGCGCTACACCTTC
. . TRBJ1-1 TRBV3-1/TRBV3-2 CASSQWRGGTEAFF TGTGCCAGCAGCCAATGGAGGGGTGGGACTGAAGCTTTCTTT
. . TRBJ1-1 TRBV27 CASRFHMNTEAFF TGTGCCAGCAGGTTTCACATGAACACTGAAGCTTTCTTT
few TRBD2 TRBJ2-3 TRBV18 CASSPPALAGIDTQYF TGTGCCAGCTCACCTCCCGCACTAGCGGGGATAGATACGCAGTATTTT
. . TRBJ2-1 TRBV21-1 CASSKVSRGAYNEQFF TGTGCCAGCAGCAAAGTATCGCGGGGGGCCTACAATGAGCAGTTCTTC
. . TRBJ1-1 TRBV7-9 CASSPTANTEAFF TGTGCCAGCAGCCCGACAGCAAACACTGAAGCTTTCTTT
. TRBD1 TRBJ1-1 TRBV29-1 CSVDRRSGTGLQWTEAFF TGCAGCGTCGACAGACGATCTGGGACAGGGCTTCAGTGGACTGAAGCTTTCTTT
. . TRBJ2-2 TRBV4-2 CASSHEVTGELFF TGTGCCAGCAGCCACGAGGTCACCGGGGAGCTGTTTTTT
few TRBD1 TRBJ1-3 TRBV3-1/TRBV3-2 CASSQDQGEGNTIYF TGTGCCAGCAGCCAAGATCAGGGGGAGGGAAACACCATATATTTT
. TRBD1 TRBJ2-7 TRBV3-1/TRBV3-2 CASSHRTGTAPYEQYF TGTGCCAGCAGCCATAGGACCGGGACAGCACCTTACGAGCAGTACTTC
. . TRBJ1-6 TRBV28 CASSPWEGSYNSPLHF TGTGCCAGCAGTCCCTGGGAGGGCTCCTATAATTCACCCCTCCACTTT
once TRBD1 TRBJ2-7 TRBV30 CAGLRDSTYEQYF TGTGCCGGACTCCGGGACAGCACTTACGAGCAGTACTTC
. . TRBJ2-7 TRBV2 CASSPRWSSYEQYF TGTGCCAGCAGTCCCCGCTGGAGCTCCTACGAGCAGTACTTC
. . TRBJ2-3 TRBV12-3/TRBV12-4 CASSSTSTDTQYF TGTGCCAGCAGTTCCACTAGCACAGATACGCAGTATTTT
. TRBD2 TRBJ2-3 TRBV4-1 CASSLGTSGGGSTDTQYF TGCGCCAGCAGCCTCGGGACTAGCGGGGGGGGGAGCACAGATACGCAGTATTTT
. . TRBJ2-2 TRBV10-3 CAISAGFSPTGELFF TGTGCCATCAGTGCGGGGTTTTCCCCAACCGGGGAGCTGTTTTTT
. . TRBJ1-1 TRBV5-1 CASSPYSGTRNTEAFF TGCGCCAGCAGCCCCTACTCCGGGACAAGAAACACTGAAGCTTTCTTT
. TRBD1 TRBJ1-1 TRBV6-4 CASSASFTGVNTEAFF TGTGCCAGCAGTGCATCTTTCACAGGGGTGAACACTGAAGCTTTCTTT
many . TRBJ1-1 TRBV5-1 CASSLGGGANTEAFF TGCGCCAGCAGCTTGGGCGGGGGCGCGAACACTGAAGCTTTCTTT
. TRBD1 TRBJ2-7 TRBV19 CASSIVVQGDYEQYF TGTGCCAGTAGTATAGTCGTACAGGGGGATTACGAGCAGTACTTC
once TRBD1 TRBJ1-2 TRBV27 CASSLRGAYGYTF TGTGCCAGCAGTCTCAGGGGGGCCTATGGCTACACCTTC
. TRBD1 TRBJ1-5 TRBV5-5 CASSAAGTGRDQPQHF TGTGCCAGCAGCGCAGCCGGGACAGGGCGGGATCAGCCCCAGCATTTT
. TRBD2 TRBJ2-5 TRBV5-1 CASSLERGDLRETQYF TGCGCCAGCAGCTTGGAGCGGGGGGACCTCCGAGAGACCCAGTACTTC
. . TRBJ1-2 TRBV5-1 CASSLPSVGYTF TGCGCCAGCAGCTTGCCCTCGGTAGGCTACACCTTC
few . TRBJ1-2 TRBV3-1/TRBV3-2 CASSPPRQAIANYGYTF TGTGCCAGCAGCCCCCCCCGGCAGGCGATAGCTAACTATGGCTACACCTTC
. TRBD2 TRBJ2-1 TRBV5-6 CASSLLLADNYIASYEQFF TGTGCCAGCAGCTTGTTGCTAGCGGATAACTACATAGCCTCGTATGAGCAGTTCTTC
once . TRBJ1-1 TRBV10-2 CASSDDSLGAEAFF TGCGCCAGCAGTGACGACAGTTTGGGCGCTGAAGCTTTCTTT
. TRBD1 TRBJ1-2 TRBV2 CASSPRDRGNYGYTF TGTGCCAGCAGCCCCAGGGACAGGGGGAACTATGGCTACACCTTC
. . TRBJ1-4 TRBV9 CASSDPTGSNEKLFF TGTGCCAGCAGCGACCCGACAGGATCAAATGAAAAACTGTTTTTT
. . TRBJ1-2 TRBV5-4 CASSLESGNGYTF TGTGCCAGCAGCCTGGAATCAGGGAATGGCTACACCTTC
. . TRBJ1-5 TRBV19 CASSMRQASGQPQHF TGTGCCAGTAGTATGCGACAGGCCTCCGGTCAGCCCCAGCATTTT
. TRBD2 TRBJ2-5 TRBV9 CASSVGLAGEETQYF TGTGCCAGCAGCGTAGGCCTAGCGGGGGAGGAGACCCAGTACTTC